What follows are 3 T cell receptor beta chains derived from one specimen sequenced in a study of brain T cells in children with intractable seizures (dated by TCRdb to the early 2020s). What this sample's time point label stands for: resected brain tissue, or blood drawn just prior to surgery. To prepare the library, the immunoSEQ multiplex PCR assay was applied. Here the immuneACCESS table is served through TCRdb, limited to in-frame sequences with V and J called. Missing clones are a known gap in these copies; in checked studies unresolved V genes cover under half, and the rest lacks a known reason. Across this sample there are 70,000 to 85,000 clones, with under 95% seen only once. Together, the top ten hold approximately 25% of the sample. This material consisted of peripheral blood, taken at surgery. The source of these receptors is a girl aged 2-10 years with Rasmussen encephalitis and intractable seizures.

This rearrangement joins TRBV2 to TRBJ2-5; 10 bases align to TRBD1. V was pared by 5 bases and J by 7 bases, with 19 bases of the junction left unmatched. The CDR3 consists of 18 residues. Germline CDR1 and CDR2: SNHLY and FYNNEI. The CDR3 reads CASSSDRGRVAGRGTQYF. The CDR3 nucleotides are TGTGCCAGCAGTTCCGACAGGGGGCGAGTGGCGGGACGGGGGACCCAGTACTTC.

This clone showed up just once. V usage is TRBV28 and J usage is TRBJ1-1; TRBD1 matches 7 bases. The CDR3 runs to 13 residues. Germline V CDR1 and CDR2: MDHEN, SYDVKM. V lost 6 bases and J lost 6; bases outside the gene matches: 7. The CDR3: CASRRQGAPEAFF. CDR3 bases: TGTGCCAGCAGACGACAGGGAGCCCCTGAAGCTTTCTTT.

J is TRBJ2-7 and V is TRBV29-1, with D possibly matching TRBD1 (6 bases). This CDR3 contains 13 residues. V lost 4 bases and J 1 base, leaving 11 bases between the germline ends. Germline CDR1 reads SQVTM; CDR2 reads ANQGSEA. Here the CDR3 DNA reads TGCAGCGTTGTACGAGGGGGATCCTACGAGCAGTACTTC. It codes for CSVVRGGSYEQYF.